Each of the 3 T cell receptor beta chains below was sequenced from the same sample in a study of blood T cells in healthy people across ages. Together with a sample-barcoded 5' primer, a J-beta primer mix was included in a second PCR lasting about 7 to 12 cycles. One entry per CDR3 protein results from TCRdb running MiXCR on the 5' RACE reads. The data contain some 1.4 million distinct CDR3 sequences, 42% of them singletons. The sequenced sample consisted of blood. All receptors derive from a woman aged 18-29 years in good health.

Notes on this clonotype: It may be a read error: a sequence one base away is much more abundant. The chain has TRBV7-7 and TRBJ2-2; D may be TRBD1 or TRBD2 (5 bases each). This CDR3 comprises 15 residues. Germline loops: CDR1 SSHAT, CDR2 FNYEAQ (reference sequence). Written as DNA, the CDR3 is TGTGCTAGCAGTCGGGACGGGCCCGGAACCGGGGAGCTGTTTTTT. Translating gives CASSRDGPGTGELFF. The whole variable domain, filled in from reference TRBV7-7 and TRBJ2-2, reads GAGVSQSPRYKVTKRGQDVTLRCDPISSHATLYWYQQALGQGPEFLTYFNYEAQPDKSGLPSDRFSAERPEGSISTLTIQRTEQRDSAMYRCASSRDGPGTGELFFGEGSRLTVL.

The gene calls are TRBV6-1 and TRBJ1-1, with D perhaps matching TRBD1 (5 bases). Germline-derived CDR1 and CDR2 are MNHNS and SASEGT. The V gene lost 6 bases and the J gene lost 8 bases, with 13 bases spanning the gap. The CDR3 runs 12 residues. CDR3 protein: CASRKGIEEAFF. CDR3 DNA: TGTGCCAGCAGGAAGGGGATCGAGGAAGCTTTCTTT.

This clonotype has only one observation. The V gene is TRBV21-1, the J gene TRBJ2-3; the D call in the table, TRBD1, was not verified against the DNA. TRBV21-1 is recorded as a pseudogene. The CDR3 is made up of 14 amino acids. The CDR3 coding sequence is TGTGCCAGGCCGGAGACAGGAAGCACAGATACGCAGTATTTT. Translation gives CARPETGSTDTQYF.